The 5 T cell receptor beta chains below all came from one sample that was sequenced in a study of CD8+ T cells in alopecia areata. Treatment described: oral pan-JAK inhibitor, 5-10 mg twice daily. RNA was isolated and reverse transcribed to cDNA, the sequencing template. Sequenced by immunoSEQ multiplex PCR; TCRdb stores in-frame clones only, minus some. The data show 180,000 or so clones, about 51% seen once. Here the sequenced sample was CD8+ T cells sorted from blood, taken between weeks 51 and 52, from a patient treated with tofacitinib. The receptors derive from a human donor with alopecia areata.

This clone has just a few counts. This sample also contains other DNA sequences that code for the same CDR3. The gene calls are TRBV27 and TRBJ2-1; D gene ambiguous. Germline CDR1 and CDR2: MNHEY and SMNVEV (reference sequence). With 0 bases removed from V and 6 bases from J, the gap between germline ends came to 0 bases. The CDR3 has 11 amino acids. The CDR3 loop reads CASSLSNEQFF. CDR3 in DNA: TGTGCCAGCAGTTTATCCAATGAGCAGTTCTTC.

The chain recombines TRBV5-6 with TRBJ2-5; weak D call: TRBD1 (7 bases). Germline V gene data show CDR1 as SGHDT and CDR2 as YYEEEE. The CDR3 has 18 amino acids. Trimming took off 4 bases at V and 5 bases at J, with 27 bases between the two ends. CDR3 protein: CASSQEGSRGRVGETQYF. DNA for the CDR3: TGTGCCAGCAGCCAGGAGGGTTCGAGGGGGCGGGTAGGGGAGACCCAGTACTTC.

This clone appeared a few times. The chain has TRBV5-4 and TRBJ1-5; perhaps TRBD1 as D (5 bases). This CDR3 spans 13 amino acids. Germline loops: CDR1 SGHNT, CDR2 YYREEE (reference sequence). V lost 2 bases and J lost 6, with 9 bases in between. The CDR3 loop is CASSFQGAQPQHF. The CDR3 DNA is TGTGCCAGCAGCTTCCAGGGAGCTCAGCCCCAGCATTTT.

This clone showed up just a few times. This rearrangement joins TRBV2 to TRBJ1-1; D remains unclear. CDR3 length equals 13 residues. Between the trimmed V and J ends, which lost 2 bases and 8 bases, there was a span of 12 bases. Germline lookup yields CDR1 SNHLY and CDR2 FYNNEI. The CDR3 region has the DNA TGTGCCAGCAGTGAAACTGGGGTCACAGAAGCTTTCTTT. Encoded protein: CASSETGVTEAFF.

The chain employs TRBV7-9 and TRBJ1-1; D ambiguous. V gave up 1 base and J gave up 1 base, with 7 bases separating them. This CDR3 contains 14 residues. The germline V gene has CDR1 SEHNR and CDR2 FQNEAQ (reference sequence). CDR3 sequence: CASSLGRKNTEAFF. CDR3 nucleotide sequence: TGTGCCAGCAGCTTAGGACGGAAGAACACTGAAGCTTTCTTT. The full variable domain, its missing parts supplied by reference TRBV7-9 and TRBJ1-1, is DTGVSQNPRHKITKRGQNVTFRCDPISEHNRLYWYRQTLGQGPEFLTYFQNEAQLEKSRLLSDRFSAERPKGSFSTLEIQRTEQGDSAMYLCASSLGRKNTEAFFGQGTRLTVV.